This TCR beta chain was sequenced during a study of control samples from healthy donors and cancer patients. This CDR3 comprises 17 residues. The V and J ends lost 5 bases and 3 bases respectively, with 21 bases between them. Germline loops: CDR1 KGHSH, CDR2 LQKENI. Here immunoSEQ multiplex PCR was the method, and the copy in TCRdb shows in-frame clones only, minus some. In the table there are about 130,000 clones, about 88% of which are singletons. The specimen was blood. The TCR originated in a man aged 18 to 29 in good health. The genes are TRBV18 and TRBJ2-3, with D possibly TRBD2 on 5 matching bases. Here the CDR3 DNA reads TGTGCCAGCTCATCTAAAATCGGTCCCGGGGTTACAGATACGCAGTATTTT. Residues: CASSSKIGPGVTDTQYF.